This TCR beta chain was recovered during a study of T cell repertoires in cytomegalovirus infection. TCRdb called the reads again in MiXCR, with one record for every CDR3 protein. The sample lists hundreds of thousands of distinct CDR3 sequences; around 24% were seen once. The CDR3 is 12 residues long. Germline values: CDR1 SGHVS, CDR2 FNYEAQ. The V end was cut by 8 bases, the J end by 4 bases, with 8 bases between. Sequenced: CD8+ T cells from PBMCs. The rearrangement joins TRBV7-6 to TRBJ2-2; TRBD1 might be the D (5 bases). The sequence was obtained from a human donor in good health (CMV status not recorded). Some clones in this sample may be carry-over from other donors' samples. Here the CDR3 reads CASETVTGELFF. The CDR3 nucleotides read TGTGCCAGCGAGACAGTCACCGGGGAGCTGTTTTTT.